These 26 T cell receptor beta chains originate from one sample sequenced in a study of OX40 agonist ivuxolimab in advanced cancers. The library relied on the immunoSEQ multiplex PCR assay. Drawn from immuneACCESS, this table holds only the in-frame rearrangements with V and J called that TCRdb kept. Clones are partly lost; checked studies trace under half to an unresolved V gene and leave the rest unexplained. Present in this sample are over 45,000 clones, over 70% of which were seen just once. The top ten clones comprise around 4.5% of the sample. The sequences come from CD4+ or CD8+ T cells sorted from blood, collected in a trial of the OX40 agonist ivuxolimab. The source is an adult with an advanced solid tumor such as melanoma, head and neck, liver or kidney cancer.

As for this clone: Distinct nucleotide sequences in the sample also encode this CDR3. V gene TRBV28 combines with J gene TRBJ1-2; D possibly corresponds to TRBD1 (5 bases). Germline lookup yields CDR1 MDHEN and CDR2 SYDVKM. Trimming left V 8 bases short and J 6 bases short, with 10 bases between. The CDR3 has 11 residues. The CDR3 reads CASWGLDGYTF. The CDR3 DNA is TGTGCCAGCTGGGGACTCGATGGCTACACCTTC.

The chain recombines TRBV11-2 with TRBJ1-2; a possible D gene is TRBD1 (5 bases). The V gene lost 1 base and the J gene lost 8 bases, with 20 bases spanning the gap. This CDR3 spans 16 amino acids. From germline, CDR1 is SGHAT and CDR2 FQNNGV. The CDR3, as DNA: TGTGCCAGCAGCTTAGTAGCTACAGGAGGGATAGGCGGCTACACCTTC. Translation gives CASSLVATGGIGGYTF.

The rearrangement uses TRBV7-8 and TRBJ1-4, with D possibly TRBD1 on 5 matching bases. V shed 7 bases and J shed 6 bases, with 18 bases lying between them. The length of the CDR3 is 15 residues. Per germline, CDR1 SGHVS and CDR2 FQNEAQ. DNA for the CDR3: TGTGCCAGCATGGACACAGGCTGGGTTGATGAAAAACTGTTTTTT. Its translation is CASMDTGWVDEKLFF.

This sequence joins TRBV2 and TRBJ2-7; 8 bases agree with TRBD1. This CDR3 spans 17 amino acids. J was trimmed by 7 bases and V by 5 bases; bases with no gene match: 19. Germline values: CDR1 SNHLY, CDR2 FYNNEI. CDR3 protein: CASSPTLGPDRVREQYF. The CDR3 nucleotides read TGTGCCAGCAGTCCAACCCTGGGCCCGGACAGGGTGAGAGAGCAGTACTTC. Based on the CDR3 plus reference TRBV2 and TRBJ2-7, the full variable domain is EPEVTQTPSHQVTQMGQEVILRCVPISNHLYFYWYRQILGQKVEFLVSFYNNEISEKSEIFDDQFSVERPDGSNFTLKIRSTKLEDSAMYFCASSPTLGPDRVREQYFGPGTRLTVT.

The V gene is TRBV5-1, the J gene TRBJ2-7; no reliable D call. Trimming removed 0 bases at V and 4 bases at J, with 11 bases between. The germline V gene encodes CDR1 SGHRS and CDR2 YFSETQ. This CDR3 contains 14 residues. The chain's CDR3 is CASSLDASPYEQYF. In nucleotides, the CDR3 is TGCGCCAGCAGCTTGGATGCGAGCCCGTACGAGCAGTACTTC. Drawing the rest from reference TRBV5-1 and TRBJ2-7, the complete variable domain is KAGVTQTPRYLIKTRGQQVTLSCSPISGHRSVSWYQQTPGQGLQFLFEYFSETQRNKGNFPGRFSGRQFSNSRSEMNVSTLELGDSALYLCASSLDASPYEQYFGPGTRLTVT.

The genes are TRBV28 and TRBJ1-6, with 7 bases aligning to TRBD1. Per germline, CDR1 MDHEN and CDR2 SYDVKM. With 10 bases clipped from V and 0 bases from J, the junction kept 3 bases outside the gene matches. This CDR3 has 14 residues. DNA of the CDR3: TGTGCCATCAACAGGGGCTCCTATAATTCACCCCTCCACTTT. Its protein product is CAINRGSYNSPLHF.

The rearrangement links TRBV18 to TRBJ2-1, with a weak D call TRBD2 (5 bases). The germline V and J ends were trimmed by 3 bases and 5 bases, with 14 bases remaining between them. CDR1 and CDR2 from the germline V gene are KGHSH and LQKENI. This CDR3 region has 15 residues. The CDR3 protein is CASSPDGGGHNEQFF. DNA for the CDR3: TGTGCCAGCTCACCCGATGGAGGCGGCCACAATGAGCAGTTCTTC.

This clone has only one observation. The chain joins TRBV19 to TRBJ1-2, with no clear D. Germline values: CDR1 LNHDA, CDR2 SQIVND (reference sequence). V lost 1 base, J lost 2 bases, and 8 bases lay in between. There are 14 residues in the CDR3. CDR3 amino acids: CASSIAYRNYGYTF. The DNA of the CDR3 is TGTGCCAGTAGTATAGCGTACAGAAACTATGGCTACACCTTC.

This clone was counted a few times. The rearrangement joins TRBV5-1 to TRBJ2-2; D may be TRBD1 or TRBD2 (6 bases each). The CDR3 is 16 amino acids. Germline-derived CDR1 and CDR2 are SGHRS and YFSETQ. V gave up 5 bases and J gave up 4 bases, with 18 bases separating them. CDR3 bases: TGCGCCAGCAGTCTCGGGGGCGTAGGGATCACCGGGGAGCTGTTTTTT. Its protein product is CASSLGGVGITGELFF. Complete variable domain (other parts from reference TRBV5-1 and TRBJ2-2): KAGVTQTPRYLIKTRGQQVTLSCSPISGHRSVSWYQQTPGQGLQFLFEYFSETQRNKGNFPGRFSGRQFSNSRSEMNVSTLELGDSALYLCASSLGGVGITGELFFGEGSRLTVL.

The table lists this clone with a count of one. The chain has TRBV6-4 and TRBJ2-3, with D possibly matching TRBD1 (5 bases). CDR1 is MRHNA and CDR2 is SNTAGT in the germline V gene. The length of the CDR3 is 14 residues. Trimming removed 0 bases from V and 4 bases from J, with 8 bases in between. This CDR3 is CASSDSQGADTQYF. CDR3 DNA sequence: TGTGCCAGCAGTGACTCGCAGGGTGCAGATACGCAGTATTTT.

The chain joins TRBV9 to TRBJ1-3; D is perhaps TRBD1 (6 bases). Trimming stripped 3 bases from V and 0 bases from J, with 13 bases between. The CDR3 extends over 16 amino acids. Germline loops: CDR1 SGDLS, CDR2 YYNGEE. CDR3 sequence (DNA): TGTGCCAGCAGCGCGGGACACTCGAGCTCTGGAAACACCATATATTTT. This codes for CASSAGHSSSGNTIYF.

The CDR3 DNA reads as TGTGCCAGCAGCTTGGGGGCAGGGGAAAACATTCAGTACTTC. Its translation: CASSLGAGENIQYF. The chain recombines TRBV5-4 with TRBJ2-4, with D perhaps TRBD1 (6 bases). The CDR3 loop spans 14 amino acids. Germline CDR1 SGHNT, CDR2 YYREEE (reference sequence). The V and J ends lost 0 bases and 5 bases respectively, with 9 bases between them.

This clone is a singleton in its sample. The chain links TRBV6-5 to TRBJ2-1, with 7 bases fitting TRBD1. J was trimmed by 3 bases and V by 3 bases; bases with no gene match: 8. CDR3 size: 16 residues. The germline gives CDR1 MNHEY, CDR2 SVGAGI. The CDR3 sequence: CASSYLRDRHYNEQFF. The DNA for the CDR3 is TGTGCCAGCAGTTATCTCCGGGACAGACACTACAATGAGCAGTTCTTC.

CDR3 amino acids: CASSPPDYGYTF. CDR3 bases: TGTGCCAGCTCACCACCCGACTATGGCTACACCTTC. J is TRBJ1-2 and V is TRBV18; D not certain. Germline lookup yields CDR1 KGHSH and CDR2 LQKENI. The CDR3 is 12 residues long. Trimming shortened V by 0 bases and J by 3 bases, and 2 bases separated the two germline ends.

The genes are TRBV6-5 and TRBJ1-3; a possible D gene is TRBD1 (6 bases). The CDR3 consists of 14 residues. CDR1 and CDR2 from the germline V gene are MNHEY and SVGAGI. Trimming stripped 5 bases from V and 1 base from J, with 9 bases between. This CDR3 reads CASSRTASGNTIYF. The CDR3 nucleotides are TGTGCCAGCAGTCGGACAGCATCTGGAAACACCATATATTTT.

The chain employs TRBV6-5 and TRBJ1-5; D gene ambiguous. In germline, CDR1 is MNHEY, CDR2 SVGAGI. The CDR3 has 14 amino acids. V was clipped by 6 bases and J by 2 bases, with 11 bases between them. CDR3 bases: TGTGCCAGCAGCCTCTTAAAGGGCAATCAGCCCCAGCATTTT. Protein sequence: CASSLLKGNQPQHF.

The chain uses TRBV6-1 and TRBJ1-3, with a weak D call TRBD1 (5 bases). The ends were cut back, 7 bases at V and 2 bases at J, with 9 bases in the middle. Germline V CDR1 and CDR2: MNHNS, SASEGT. The CDR3 totals 13 residues. CDR3 protein: CASMPGPGNTIYF. CDR3 DNA: TGTGCCAGCATGCCGGGGCCTGGAAACACCATATATTTT.

The J gene is TRBJ2-6, the V gene TRBV5-1, with 9 nucleotides matching TRBD1. V shed 0 bases, J shed 1 base, and the junction held 8 bases outside the gene matches. The CDR3 length is 19 residues. Germline CDR1 and CDR2: SGHRS and YFSETQ. CDR3: CASSLDPGQGSSGANVLTF. CDR3 sequence (DNA): TGCGCCAGCAGCTTGGACCCGGGACAGGGCTCTTCTGGGGCCAACGTCCTGACTTTC.

This clone came up a few times. The V gene is TRBV5-1, the J gene TRBJ1-2, with D hard to call. Per germline, CDR1 SGHRS and CDR2 YFSETQ. Trimming removed 4 bases from V and 8 bases from J, with 18 bases in between. This CDR3 comprises 14 residues. The CDR3 DNA is TGCGCCAGCAGCACTCCCGGCGGGGTCTGGGGCTACACCTTC. Protein sequence: CASSTPGGVWGYTF.

The chain carries TRBV7-2 and TRBJ2-2; 9 positions match TRBD2. The V and J ends lost 2 bases and 7 bases, in that order; junction bases with no gene match: 5. This CDR3 contains 15 residues. Per germline, CDR1 SGHTA and CDR2 FQGNSA. CDR3 bases: TGTGCCAGCAGCTTAAAGCGGGAGGTGGGCGGGGAGCTGTTTTTT. It is translated as CASSLKREVGGELFF. Variable domain in full (rest from reference TRBV7-2 and TRBJ2-2): GAGVSQSPSNKVTEKGKDVELRCDPISGHTALYWYRQSLGQGLEFLIYFQGNSAPDKSGLPSDRFSAERTGGSVSTLTIQRTQQEDSAVYLCASSLKREVGGELFFGEGSRLTVL.

This clone has just a few counts. This chain uses TRBV9 with TRBJ2-7, with TRBD1 identical over 10 bases. CDR3 length: 16 residues. Trimming removed 3 bases from V and 6 bases from J; junction bases left unmatched: 12. The germline V gene encodes CDR1 SGDLS and CDR2 YYNGEE. Here the CDR3 reads CASSALAGTGDSEQYF. CDR3 DNA sequence: TGTGCCAGCAGCGCCCTTGCCGGGACAGGGGATAGCGAGCAGTACTTC. Filled out from reference TRBV9 and TRBJ2-7, the complete variable domain reads DSGVTQTPKHLITATGQRVTLRCSPRSGDLSVYWYQQSLDQGLQFLIQYYNGEERAKGNILERFSAQQFPDLHSELNLSSLELGDSALYFCASSALAGTGDSEQYFGPGTRLTVT.

The V gene is TRBV6-4, the J gene TRBJ2-1; D may be TRBD1 (6 bases). The germline CDR1 and CDR2 sequences are MRHNA and SNTAGT. Trimming removed 3 bases at V and 2 bases at J, with 11 bases between. This CDR3 is 15 amino acids long. CDR3 in amino acids: CASSELQGPYNEQFF. The CDR3 DNA is TGTGCCAGCAGTGAGTTACAGGGACCCTACAATGAGCAGTTCTTC.

The chain employs TRBV18 and TRBJ1-1; no reliable D call. The CDR3 runs 14 residues. CDR1 and CDR2 (germline): KGHSH, LQKENI. With 3 bases removed from V and 0 bases from J, the gap between germline ends came to 8 bases. CDR3 in DNA: TGTGCCAGCTCACCGGCAAGCATGAACACTGAAGCTTTCTTT. Residues: CASSPASMNTEAFF.

The chain is built from TRBV7-9 and TRBJ2-3; 12 bases line up with TRBD2. The CDR3 length is 17 residues. CDR1 SEHNR and CDR2 FQNEAQ come from the germline V gene (reference sequence). Unmatched junction bases numbered 7, after V lost 5 bases and J lost 1 base. CDR3 sequence: CASSPGLAGSRTDTQYF. The CDR3 DNA is TGTGCCAGCAGCCCTGGACTAGCGGGGTCCCGCACAGATACGCAGTATTTT.

The V and J genes are TRBV6-1 and TRBJ2-1; no firm D call. CDR1 and CDR2 (germline): MNHNS, SASEGT. CDR3 length equals 14 residues. V was shortened by 6 bases and J by 7 bases, with 16 bases between the two germline ends. The CDR3 spells CASSPARVPNEQFF. In DNA, the CDR3 is TGTGCCAGCAGCCCCGCCAGAGTCCCTAATGAGCAGTTCTTC.

The genes are TRBV21-1 and TRBJ2-1; TRBD2, the D gene given by the table, was not confirmed from the DNA. TRBV21-1 constitutes a pseudogene. The CDR3 extends over 17 amino acids. The CDR3 sequence is CASRERGLAGSYNEQFF. The CDR3 coding sequence is TGTGCCAGCAGAGAGAGGGGACTAGCGGGCTCCTACAATGAGCAGTTCTTC.